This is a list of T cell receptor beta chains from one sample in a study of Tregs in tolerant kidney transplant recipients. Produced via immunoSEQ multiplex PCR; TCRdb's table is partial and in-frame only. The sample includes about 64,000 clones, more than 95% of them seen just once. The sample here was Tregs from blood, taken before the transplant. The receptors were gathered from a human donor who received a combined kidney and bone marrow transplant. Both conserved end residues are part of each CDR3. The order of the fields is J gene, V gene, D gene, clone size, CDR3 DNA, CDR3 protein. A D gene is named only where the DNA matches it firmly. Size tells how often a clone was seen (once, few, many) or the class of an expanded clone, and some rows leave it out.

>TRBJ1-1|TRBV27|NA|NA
TGTGCCAGCAGTACCCAGATCAGGGGTTTTGGCACTGAAGCTTTCTTT
CASSTQIRGFGTEAFF
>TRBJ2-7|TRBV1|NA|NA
NA
CTSSPPWGTGSEQYF
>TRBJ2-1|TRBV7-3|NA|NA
TGTGCCAGCAGCCCCTGGCCCTTAAGGGGGCAGTTCTTC
CASSPWPLRGQFF
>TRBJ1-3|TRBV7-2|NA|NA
TGTGCCAGCAAAACAGGGACGTATAACACCATATATTTT
CASKTGTYNTIYF
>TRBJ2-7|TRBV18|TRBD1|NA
TGTGCCAGCTCACCGGGACAGCACGAGCAGTACTTC
CASSPGQHEQYF
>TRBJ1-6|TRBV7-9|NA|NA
TGTGCCAGCAGCGATACCGGACATTTGAGTGGGACACCCCTCCACTTT
CASSDTGHLSGTPLHF
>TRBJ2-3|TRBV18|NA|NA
TGTGCCAGCTCACGTATACTCGAAACTCCGCAGTATTTT
CASSRILETPQYF
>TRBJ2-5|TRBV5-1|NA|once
TGCGCCAGCAGCTTGGGGGTAGGGCGGGGAATCGAAGAGACCCAGTACTTC
CASSLGVGRGIEETQYF
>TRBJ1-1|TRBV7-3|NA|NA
TGTGCCAGCAGCCTAGCGGGGGCGATGAACACTGAAGCTTTCTTT
CASSLAGAMNTEAFF
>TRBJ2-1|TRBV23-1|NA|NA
TGCGCCAGCAGTCTAGAGGTTCTCGACAGGCCATCTAGGGTTCTTGACAATGAGCAGTTCTTC
CASSLEVLDRPSRVLDNEQFF
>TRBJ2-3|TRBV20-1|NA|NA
TGCAGTGCAGGGGCATATACGCAGTATTTT
CSAGAYTQYF
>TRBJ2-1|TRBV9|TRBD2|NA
TGTGCCAGCAGCGTAGAACCTAGCGGGAGCAATGAGCAGTTCTTC
CASSVEPSGSNEQFF
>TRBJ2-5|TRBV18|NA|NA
TGTGCCAGCTCATCCTATATCCGGGAGACCCAGTACTTC
CASSSYIRETQYF
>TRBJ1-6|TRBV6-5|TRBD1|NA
TGTGCCAGCACCCGGACAGGGCTACTTAATTCACCCCTCCACTTT
CASTRTGLLNSPLHF
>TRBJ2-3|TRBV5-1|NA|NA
TGCGCCAGCAGCTGGGGTCCGGGACTTAACACAGATACGCAGTATTTT
CASSWGPGLNTDTQYF
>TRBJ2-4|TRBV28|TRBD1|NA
TGTGCCAGCAGTAAACCGACAGGGGTGCGTTACATTCAGTACTTC
CASSKPTGVRYIQYF
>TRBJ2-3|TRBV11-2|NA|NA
TGTGCCAGCAGCTTAGCAGGGTCTGATACGCAGTATTTT
CASSLAGSDTQYF
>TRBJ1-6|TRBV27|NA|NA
TGTGCCAGCAGTTTAGGGCCGATAAGCTCCTATAATTCACCCCTCCACTTT
CASSLGPISSYNSPLHF
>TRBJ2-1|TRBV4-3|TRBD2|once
TGCGCCAGCAGCCAAGATATTGCGGGAGGGCCAAATGAGCAGTTCTTC
CASSQDIAGGPNEQFF
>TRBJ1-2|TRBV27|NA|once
TGTGCCAGCAGTTTATCGGCAGGGATCTATGGCTACACCTTC
CASSLSAGIYGYTF
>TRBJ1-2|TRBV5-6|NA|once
TGTGCCAGCAGCTTGTTCAGAATTTTTGACTATGGCTACACCTTC
CASSLFRIFDYGYTF
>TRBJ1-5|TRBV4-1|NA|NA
TGCGCCAGCAGCCAGGGAGGGACCGCTCAGCCCCAGCATTTT
CASSQGGTAQPQHF